This T cell receptor (beta chain) is from a study of blood T cell repertoires in COVID-19. Study in general: From the United States, Italy and Spain came samples of acute and convalescent COVID-19.

The V end lost 4 bases, the J end lost 0 bases, and 10 bases lay between the germline ends. Per the germline V gene, CDR1 is SEHNR and CDR2 is FQNEAQ (reference sequence). There are 15 residues in the CDR3. As originally analysed: The authors estimated nucleated cell counts from reference gene primer amplification. Sequenced by immunoSEQ multiplex PCR; TCRdb stores in-frame clones only, minus some. D and trimming were read from the DNA, whereas the V and J calls and clone size are those reported in that table. This sample has tens of thousands of clones, with around nine tenths found just once. This clonotype was obtained from a man aged 45-60 years with active COVID-19. The chain joins TRBV7-9 to TRBJ1-3; no reliable D call. The sample comprised peripheral blood. Written as DNA, the CDR3 is TGTGCCAGCAGCTCTACAGCATACTCTGGAAACACCATATATTTT. Protein sequence: CASSSTAYSGNTIYF.